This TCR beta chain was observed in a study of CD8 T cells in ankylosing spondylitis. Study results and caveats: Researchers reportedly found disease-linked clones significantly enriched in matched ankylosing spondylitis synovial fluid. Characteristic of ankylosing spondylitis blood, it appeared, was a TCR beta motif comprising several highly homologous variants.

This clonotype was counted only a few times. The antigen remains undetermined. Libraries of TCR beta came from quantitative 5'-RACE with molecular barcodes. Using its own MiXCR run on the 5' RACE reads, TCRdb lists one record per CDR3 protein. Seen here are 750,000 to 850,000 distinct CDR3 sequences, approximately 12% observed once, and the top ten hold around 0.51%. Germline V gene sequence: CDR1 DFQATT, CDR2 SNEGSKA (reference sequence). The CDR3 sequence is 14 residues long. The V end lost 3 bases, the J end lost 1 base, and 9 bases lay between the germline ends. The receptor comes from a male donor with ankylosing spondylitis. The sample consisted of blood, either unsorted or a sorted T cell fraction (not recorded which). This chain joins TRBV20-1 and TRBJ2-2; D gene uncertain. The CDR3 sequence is CSASRRLNTGELFF. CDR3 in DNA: TGCAGTGCTAGTCGCAGGCTGAACACCGGGGAGCTGTTTTTT.